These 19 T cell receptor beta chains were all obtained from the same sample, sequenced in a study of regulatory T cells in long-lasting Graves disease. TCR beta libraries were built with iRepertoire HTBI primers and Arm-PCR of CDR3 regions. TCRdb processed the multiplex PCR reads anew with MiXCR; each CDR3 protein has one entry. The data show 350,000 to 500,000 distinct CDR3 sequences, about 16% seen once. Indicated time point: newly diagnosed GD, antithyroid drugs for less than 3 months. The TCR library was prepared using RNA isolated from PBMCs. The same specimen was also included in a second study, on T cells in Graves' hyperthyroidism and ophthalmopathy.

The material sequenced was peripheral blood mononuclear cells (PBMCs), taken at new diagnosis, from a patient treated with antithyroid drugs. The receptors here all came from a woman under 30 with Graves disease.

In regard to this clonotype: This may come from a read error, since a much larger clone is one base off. CDR3: CASSFAQTGRAYEQYF. CDR3 bases: TGTGCCAGCAGTTTTGCCCAGACGGGGAGGGCTTATGAGCAGTACTTC. This sequence joins TRBV12-3 or TRBV12-4 and TRBJ2-7, with 7 bases aligning to TRBD2. Trimming cost V 3 bases and J 7 bases; bases outside gene matches: 15. The CDR3 is made up of 16 amino acids.

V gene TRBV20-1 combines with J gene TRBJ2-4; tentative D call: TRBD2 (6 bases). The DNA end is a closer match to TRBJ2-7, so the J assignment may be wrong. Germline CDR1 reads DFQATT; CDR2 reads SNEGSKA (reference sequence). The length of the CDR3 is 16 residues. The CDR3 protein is CSARDIGAGRVYEQYF. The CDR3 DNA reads TGCAGTGCTAGAGATATAGGTGCGGGAAGGGTCTACGAGCAGTACTTC.

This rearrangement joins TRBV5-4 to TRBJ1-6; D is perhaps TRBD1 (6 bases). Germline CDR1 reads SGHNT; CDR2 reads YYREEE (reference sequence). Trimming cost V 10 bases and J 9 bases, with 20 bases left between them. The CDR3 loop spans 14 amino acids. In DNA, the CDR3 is TGTGCCGGGGGATCACAGGGATCCATTTCACCCCTCCACTTT. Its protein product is CAGGSQGSISPLHF.

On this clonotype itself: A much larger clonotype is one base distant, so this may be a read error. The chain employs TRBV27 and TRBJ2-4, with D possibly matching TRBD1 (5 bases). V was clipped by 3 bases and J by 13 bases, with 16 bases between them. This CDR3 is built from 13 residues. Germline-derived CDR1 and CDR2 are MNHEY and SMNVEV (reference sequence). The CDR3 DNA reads TGTGCCAGCAGTTTTGGGGCTTACAATGAGCAGTACTTC. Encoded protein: CASSFGAYNEQYF.

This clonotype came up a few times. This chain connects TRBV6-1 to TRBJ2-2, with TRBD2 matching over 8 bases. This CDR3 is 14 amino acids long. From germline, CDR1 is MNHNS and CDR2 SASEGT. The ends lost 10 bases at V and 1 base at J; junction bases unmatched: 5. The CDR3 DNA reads TGTGCCATCGGTAGCGGGGTGAACACCGGGGAGCTGTTTTTT. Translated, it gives CAIGSGVNTGELFF.

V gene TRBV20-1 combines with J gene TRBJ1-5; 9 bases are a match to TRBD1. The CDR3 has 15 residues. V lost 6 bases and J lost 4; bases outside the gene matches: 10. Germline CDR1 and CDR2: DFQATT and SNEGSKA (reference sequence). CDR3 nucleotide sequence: TGCAGTGCACGGGACAGGGCCTTGGGAAATCAGCCCCAGCATTTT. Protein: CSARDRALGNQPQHF.

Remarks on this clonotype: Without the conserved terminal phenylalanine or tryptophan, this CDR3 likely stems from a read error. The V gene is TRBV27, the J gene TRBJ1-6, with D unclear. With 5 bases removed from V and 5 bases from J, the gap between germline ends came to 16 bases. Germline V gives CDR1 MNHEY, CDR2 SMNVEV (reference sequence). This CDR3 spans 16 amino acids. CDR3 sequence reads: CASSPRFGEHNSPLHS. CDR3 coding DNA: TGTGCCAGCAGTCCGCGGTTCGGCGAGCATAATTCACCCCTCCACTCT.

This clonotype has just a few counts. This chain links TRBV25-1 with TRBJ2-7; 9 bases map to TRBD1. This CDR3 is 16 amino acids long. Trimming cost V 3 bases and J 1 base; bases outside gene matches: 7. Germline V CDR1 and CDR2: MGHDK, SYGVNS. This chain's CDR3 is CASSDPGTGLSYEQYF. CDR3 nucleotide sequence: TGTGCCAGCAGTGATCCCGGGACAGGGCTGTCCTACGAGCAGTACTTC.

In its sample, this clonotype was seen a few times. The CDR3 DNA sequence: TGTGCCAGCAGTTTAGTCCTTGAAGCTTTCTTT. Translation gives CASSLVLEAFF. The chain is built from TRBV28 and TRBJ1-1; no firm D call. This CDR3 comprises 11 residues. Germline assignment: CDR1 MDHEN and CDR2 SYDVKM. Trimming pared 2 bases from V and 7 bases from J, leaving 5 bases between.

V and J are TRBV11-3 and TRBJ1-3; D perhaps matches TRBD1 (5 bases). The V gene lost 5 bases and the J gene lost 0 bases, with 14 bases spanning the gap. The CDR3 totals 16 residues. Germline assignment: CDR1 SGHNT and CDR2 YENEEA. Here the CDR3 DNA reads TGTGCCAGCAGCCCCGGGGCGGAGTTCTCTGGAAACACCATATATTTT. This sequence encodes CASSPGAEFSGNTIYF.

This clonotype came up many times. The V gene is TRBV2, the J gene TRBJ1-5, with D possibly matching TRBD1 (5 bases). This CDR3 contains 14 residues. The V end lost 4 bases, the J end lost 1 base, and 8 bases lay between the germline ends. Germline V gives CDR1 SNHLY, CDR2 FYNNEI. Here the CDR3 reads CASSVAGSNQPQHF. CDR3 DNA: TGTGCCAGCAGTGTCGCAGGGAGCAATCAGCCCCAGCATTTT.

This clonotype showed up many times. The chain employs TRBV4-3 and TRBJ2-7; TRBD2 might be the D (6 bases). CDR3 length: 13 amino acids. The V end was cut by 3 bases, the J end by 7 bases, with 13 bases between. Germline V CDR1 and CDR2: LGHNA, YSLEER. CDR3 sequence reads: CASSHGGRGEQYF. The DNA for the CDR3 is TGCGCCAGCAGCCACGGTGGGCGGGGAGAGCAGTACTTC.

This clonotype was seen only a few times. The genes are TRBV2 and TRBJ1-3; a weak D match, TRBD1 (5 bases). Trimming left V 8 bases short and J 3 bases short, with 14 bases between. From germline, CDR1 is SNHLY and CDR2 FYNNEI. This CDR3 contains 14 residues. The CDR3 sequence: CASLSGMVGNTIYF. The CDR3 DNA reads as TGTGCCAGCCTGTCAGGGATGGTTGGAAACACCATATATTTT.

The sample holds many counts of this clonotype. The CDR3: CASSSLTGGYTDTQYF. The CDR3 bases are TGTGCCAGCAGCTCCCTTACAGGGGGCTACACAGATACGCAGTATTTT. The genes are TRBV7-6 and TRBJ2-3; 9 bases map to TRBD1. Germline assignment: CDR1 SGHVS and CDR2 FNYEAQ. The junction had 7 bases not matched to a gene; V was cut back by 4 bases and J by 2 bases. The CDR3 consists of 16 residues.

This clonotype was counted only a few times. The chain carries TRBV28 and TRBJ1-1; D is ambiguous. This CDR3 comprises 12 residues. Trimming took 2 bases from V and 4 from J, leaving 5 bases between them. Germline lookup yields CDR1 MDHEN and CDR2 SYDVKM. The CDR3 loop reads CASSLKPTEAFF. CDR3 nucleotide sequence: TGTGCCAGCAGTTTAAAGCCCACTGAAGCTTTCTTT.

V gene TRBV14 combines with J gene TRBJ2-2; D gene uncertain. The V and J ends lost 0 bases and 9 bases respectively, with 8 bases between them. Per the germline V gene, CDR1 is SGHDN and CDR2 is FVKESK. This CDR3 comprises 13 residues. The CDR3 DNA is TGTGCCAGCAGCCAAGATCGAGTCTGGGAGCTGTTTTTT. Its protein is CASSQDRVWELFF.

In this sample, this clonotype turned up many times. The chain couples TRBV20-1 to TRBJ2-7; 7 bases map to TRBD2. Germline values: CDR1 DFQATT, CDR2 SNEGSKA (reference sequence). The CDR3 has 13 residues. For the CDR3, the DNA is TGCACCGCCTCTCTTGCGGGAGTCTACGAGCAGTACTTC. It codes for CTASLAGVYEQYF.

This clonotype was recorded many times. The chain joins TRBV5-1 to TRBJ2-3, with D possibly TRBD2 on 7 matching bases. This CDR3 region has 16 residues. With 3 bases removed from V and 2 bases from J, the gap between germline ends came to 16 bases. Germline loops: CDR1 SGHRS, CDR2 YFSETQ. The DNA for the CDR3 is TGCGCCAGCAGCTCCCCTCGGGGGGCCCCCACAGATACGCAGTATTTT. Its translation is CASSSPRGAPTDTQYF.

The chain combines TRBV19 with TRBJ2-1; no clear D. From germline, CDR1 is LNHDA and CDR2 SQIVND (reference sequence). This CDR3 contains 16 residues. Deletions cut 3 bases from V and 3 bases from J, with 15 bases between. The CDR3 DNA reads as TGTGCCAGTAGTATTAGTCAGGTGGGCTTCTACAATGAGCAGTTCTTC. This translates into CASSISQVGFYNEQFF.